This TCR beta chain appears in the sequencing data of a study of cytomegalovirus exposure and HLA in healthy donors. In the study overall: In a later analysis, it was reported that the 120 validation repertoires had been produced on the same platform as the 670 or so repertoires belonging to the first cohort. General study findings and limits: Many donors carried some public TCRs, although rarity characterized most TCR sequences.

Profiled with immunoSEQ multiplex PCR; TCRdb holds only in-frame clones, not every one. The table shows over 60,000 clones, with over 90% occurring only once. A remark on this clone: Antigen specificity is unknown.

Germline V gene sequence: CDR1 SGHTA, CDR2 FQGNSA. J was trimmed by 0 bases and V by 5 bases; bases with no gene match: 4. The CDR3 length is 15 residues. The validation cohort, a group of roughly 120 subjects, included the donors and was separate from the roughly 700-subject first cohort. The rearrangement joins TRBV7-2 to TRBJ1-3; 7 nucleotides match TRBD1. Input material: PBMCs. This TCR was recovered from a woman aged 18-35 years in good health and CMV-seropositive. CDR3 coding DNA: TGTGCCAGCAGCCCCGGGGACAGCTCTGGAAACACCATATATTTT. This codes for CASSPGDSSGNTIYF. The variable domain in full, with the rest retrieved from reference TRBV7-2 and TRBJ1-3, is GAGVSQSPSNKVTEKGKDVELRCDPISGHTALYWYRQSLGQGLEFLIYFQGNSAPDKSGLPSDRFSAERTGGSVSTLTIQRTQQEDSAVYLCASSPGDSSGNTIYFGEGSWLTVV.